This T cell receptor (beta chain) was captured in a study of T cell changes during pregnancy in multiple sclerosis (dated by TCRdb to the late 2010s). For the wider study: The study looked at changes in the T cell repertoire across pregnancy in women with multiple sclerosis.

Notes on this clone: Its antigen remains unidentified. The record has no base qualities; no much larger clone is one base away.

According to the germline V gene, CDR1 reads SGHTA and CDR2 reads FQGNSA. V loses 1 base of germline sequence and J loses 0 bases, and the interval between the two ends is 9 bases. The CDR3, from cysteine to phenylalanine, totals 15 residues. Only the CDR3 portion is preserved as DNA: 45 bases, with reading frame beginning at the first base. The method was the immunoSEQ multiplex PCR assay. The table comes from immuneACCESS by way of TCRdb, which keeps in-frame sequences with V and J called. Part of the clones is missing from these tables; in studies checked, under half for an unresolved V gene and the rest for unknown reasons. This sample has some 73,000 clones in its table, and 80% to 95% of those were observed once. Clones ranked in the top ten supply roughly 3% of the sample.

The clonotype was recovered from a female donor in good health, enrolled as a control in a pregnancy study. This chain joins TRBV7-2 to TRBJ1-2, with the D gene not clear enough to name. Sequencing was performed on peripheral blood, taken in the third trimester of pregnancy. The DNA is as follows: TGTGCCAGCAGCTTAGAGTACGCAGCTAACTATGGCTACACCTTC. Its translation is CASSLEYAANYGYTF.